This TCR beta chain was identified in a study of T cell repertoires in cytomegalovirus infection. TCRdb redid the calling of the reads with MiXCR, one entry per CDR3 protein. The repertoire includes fewer than 200,000 distinct CDR3 sequences, roughly an eighth of them detected once, and 27% sits in the top ten. Trimming cost V 6 bases and J 9 bases; bases outside gene matches: 19. The length of the CDR3 is 17 residues. In germline, CDR1 is WSHSY, CDR2 SAAADI. This clonotype was counted ten times or more. V gene TRBV10-2 combines with J gene TRBJ2-1; 8 nucleotides align to TRBD2. The sample comprised PBMCs. The TCR was taken from a human donor in good health (CMV status not recorded). Some clones in this sample may be carry-over from other donors' samples. This chain's CDR3 is CASRRRLARGGGLEQFF. The CDR3, as DNA: TGCGCCAGCAGACGGCGACTAGCGCGGGGAGGGGGGCTTGAGCAGTTCTTC.